This TCR beta chain was documented in a study of blood T cell repertoires in COVID-19. Study context: The cDNA or gDNA used as material had been derived from T cells, B-cell-depleted T cells, or PBMCs.

This clone was counted a few times. Study processing details: How many nucleated cells were present was estimated from reference gene primer amplification. Assay: immunoSEQ multiplex PCR; the TCRdb copy retains only in-frame clones and omits some. That table gives V, J and clone size, and the DNA gave D and trimming. The sample lists 95,000 to 150,000 clones; approximately 81% were seen once. The CDR3 sequence is 14 residues long. V lost 0 bases to trimming and J lost 10 bases, with 12 bases between them. The germline CDR1 and CDR2 sequences are LGHNA and YSLEER. Sequenced sample: peripheral blood. V usage is TRBV4-3 and J usage is TRBJ1-4, with D uncertain. This receptor was taken from a woman older than 75 with acute or convalescent COVID-19. DNA of the CDR3: TGCGCCAGCAGCCAAGATCTGCAGATACCAAAACTGTTTTTT. The encoded protein is CASSQDLQIPKLFF.